This TCR beta chain was observed in a study of memory B cells and T cells in multiple sclerosis. Clones were read by immunoSEQ multiplex PCR, and TCRdb kept only the in-frame ones, dropping some. The sample lists some 49,000 clones; roughly four fifths were seen once. After stimulus-free culture, autoproliferating CFSE-dim and non-proliferating CFSE-high T cells were sequenced separately. Roughly 4.5x10^7 CFSE-labeled PBMCs were cultured around seven days unstimulated, then replicate wells were pooled. Only one count was recorded for this clone. Its antigen is not identified. The receptor's source is a human donor with multiple sclerosis. The sequencing input was PBMCs from blood kept in culture.

CDR3: CASSIGGRGVRRTEAFF. CDR3 nucleotide sequence: TGTGCCAGTAGTATTGGCGGTAGAGGGGTCCGCAGAACTGAAGCTTTCTTT. V and J are TRBV19 and TRBJ1-1, with D possibly being TRBD1 (5 bases). The CDR3 has 17 amino acids. Germline CDR1 and CDR2: LNHDA and SQIVND (reference sequence). The V end was cut by 3 bases, the J end by 5 bases, with 22 bases between.